This entry describes one T cell receptor (beta chain). Its antigen is unknown. This record belongs to a study of cytomegalovirus exposure and HLA in healthy donors. Study background: Of all 370 or so donors who were genotyped, roughly 81% belonged to the Caucasian-associated ancestry cluster.

Per germline, CDR1 LGHNA and CDR2 YSLEER. V was clipped by 0 bases and J by 14 bases, with 16 bases between them. The CDR3 is 13 amino acids. With 60 Vbeta and 13 Jbeta primers, the PCR was carried out. Sequencing was performed with immunoSEQ multiplex PCR; in TCRdb, only in-frame clones are kept and a portion is missing. This table holds about 120,000 clones, about 74% found once. General study points: Later, an analysis showed that TCR beta chains associated with HLA were more clonally expanded than others that were equally common. Published work reported that the classifier diagnosed cytomegalovirus status with high specificity and sensitivity.

The V call is TRBV4-3, the J call TRBJ1-2; TRBD1 is a possible D gene (5 bases). The TCR was taken from a woman between 40 and 55 years old in good health and CMV-seropositive. Material: PBMCs. This CDR3 reads CASSQEGRAVKTF. CDR3 nucleotide sequence: TGCGCCAGCAGCCAAGAGGGCAGGGCGGTGAAGACCTTC.